A selection of T cell receptor beta chains follows, all from one sample in a study of shared clonotypes between healthy human individuals. This table comes from immunoSEQ multiplex PCR, and its TCRdb copy is limited to in-frame clones, with some not included. The table lists about 2 million clones, 85% to 95% of them singletons. The sample taken for sequencing was naive CD8+ T cells sorted from blood. The receptor set was obtained from a man between 18 and 29 years old in good health. Each CDR3 is given with its conserved first and last residue. Each record gives: D gene, V gene, clone size, J gene, CDR3 protein, CDR3 DNA. The D gene is left open where the match is weak. For some rows the clone size is stated as once, few or many, or as a class when expanded; others skip it.

d_gene: TRBD2
v_gene: TRBV27
abundance: NA
j_gene: TRBJ2-7
CDR3aa: CASSLGTSGYEQYF
CDR3nt: TGTGCCAGCAGTTTAGGGACTAGCGGCTACGAGCAGTACTTC

d_gene: TRBD1
v_gene: TRBV5-1
abundance: NA
j_gene: TRBJ1-2
CDR3aa: CASSHSGTGGNYGYTF
CDR3nt: TGCGCCAGCAGCCATTCCGGGACAGGGGGAAACTATGGCTACACCTTC

d_gene: NA
v_gene: TRBV4-1
abundance: NA
j_gene: TRBJ1-4
CDR3aa: CASSHLPGWNEKLFF
CDR3nt: TGCGCCAGCAGCCATCTGCCAGGGTGGAATGAAAAACTGTTTTTT

d_gene: NA
v_gene: TRBV11-2
abundance: NA
j_gene: TRBJ2-7
CDR3aa: CASSSDISYEQYF
CDR3nt: TGTGCCAGCAGCTCGGACATCTCCTACGAGCAGTACTTC

d_gene: NA
v_gene: TRBV4-3
abundance: NA
j_gene: TRBJ1-5
CDR3aa: CASSQGAYSNQPQHF
CDR3nt: TGCGCCAGCAGCCAAGGGGCCTATAGCAATCAGCCCCAGCATTTT

d_gene: TRBD2
v_gene: TRBV11-1
abundance: NA
j_gene: TRBJ2-1
CDR3aa: CASSPPGGSYEQFF
CDR3nt: TGTGCCAGCAGCCCCCCCGGGGGGTCTTATGAGCAGTTCTTC

d_gene: NA
v_gene: TRBV11-2
abundance: NA
j_gene: TRBJ1-2
CDR3aa: CASSLAGNYGYTF
CDR3nt: TGTGCCAGCAGCTTAGCTGGCAACTATGGCTACACCTTC

d_gene: NA
v_gene: TRBV13
abundance: few
j_gene: TRBJ1-5
CDR3aa: CASSLGSGDNQPQHF
CDR3nt: TGTGCCAGCAGCTTAGGGTCTGGGGACAATCAGCCCCAGCATTTT

d_gene: NA
v_gene: TRBV28
abundance: NA
j_gene: TRBJ2-3
CDR3aa: CASSFYVDTQYF
CDR3nt: TGTGCCAGCAGTTTTTACGTAGATACGCAGTATTTT

d_gene: NA
v_gene: TRBV13
abundance: once
j_gene: TRBJ2-7
CDR3aa: CASSPGASEYYEQYF
CDR3nt: TGTGCCAGCAGCCCCGGCGCTAGTGAGTACTACGAGCAGTACTTC

d_gene: TRBD2
v_gene: TRBV27
abundance: NA
j_gene: TRBJ2-1
CDR3aa: CASSPDPRGEEYNEQFF
CDR3nt: TGTGCCAGCAGTCCCGATCCGCGGGGGGAAGAGTACAATGAGCAGTTCTTC

d_gene: TRBD1
v_gene: TRBV5-1
abundance: NA
j_gene: TRBJ2-7
CDR3aa: CASSWDRNYEQYF
CDR3nt: TGCGCCAGCAGCTGGGACAGGAACTACGAGCAGTACTTC

d_gene: TRBD1
v_gene: TRBV19
abundance: NA
j_gene: TRBJ2-2
CDR3aa: CASSPLTGQGLPGELFF
CDR3nt: TGTGCCAGTAGTCCCCTTACGGGACAGGGGTTGCCCGGGGAGCTGTTTTTT

d_gene: NA
v_gene: TRBV11-2
abundance: NA
j_gene: TRBJ2-2
CDR3aa: CASSYNRSGAMDTGELFF
CDR3nt: TGTGCCAGCAGCTATAACAGGTCGGGGGCGATGGACACCGGGGAGCTGTTTTTT

d_gene: NA
v_gene: TRBV6-5
abundance: NA
j_gene: TRBJ2-7
CDR3aa: CASSWGRSYEQYF
CDR3nt: TGTGCCAGCAGTTGGGGACGTAGCTACGAGCAGTACTTC

d_gene: NA
v_gene: TRBV30
abundance: NA
j_gene: TRBJ2-7
CDR3aa: CAWSVGRVPHEQYF
CDR3nt: TGTGCCTGGAGTGTGGGCAGGGTCCCCCACGAGCAGTACTTC

d_gene: TRBD2
v_gene: TRBV29-1
abundance: NA
j_gene: TRBJ2-1
CDR3aa: CSVVSREGPNYNEQFF
CDR3nt: TGCAGCGTTGTTTCGCGGGAGGGCCCAAACTACAATGAGCAGTTCTTC

d_gene: NA
v_gene: TRBV29-1
abundance: NA
j_gene: TRBJ1-3
CDR3aa: CSVPQGNTIYF
CDR3nt: TGCAGCGTTCCTCAGGGGAACACCATATATTTT